These 10 T cell receptor beta chains originate from one sample sequenced in a study of post-analysis software for immune sequencing data. No antigens are known for them. Libraries were made from TCR beta cDNA, and they carried unique molecular identifiers. TCRdb passed the PCR reads through MiXCR, listing each CDR3 protein once. The sample yields approximately 180,000 distinct CDR3 sequences, 30% seen once. Findings and caveats of the study: Elevated frequency relative to controls characterized several TRBV segments in patients, TRBV5-6, TRBV5-1 and TRBV20-1 among them.

Sequencing was carried out using blood. These receptors all come from a girl aged 5-17 years with multiple sclerosis.

This clonotype was counted a few times. One junction end does not reproduce the germline sequence, and a read error may be involved. The rearrangement links TRBV5-1 to TRBJ2-1; 8 bases agree with TRBD2. The CDR3 sequence is 18 residues long. Germline CDR1 is SGHRS and CDR2 is YFSETQ. For the CDR3, the DNA is TGCGCCAGCAGTAAGGACGGTTCTAGCGGGCGCTCCTACAGTGAGCAGTTCTTC. It encodes CASSKDGSSGRSYSEQFF.

The sample holds one count of this clonotype. The rearrangement links TRBV7-9 to TRBJ1-2, with 8 bases lining up with TRBD1. This CDR3 region has 19 residues. CDR1 and CDR2 (germline): SEHNR, FQNEAQ (reference sequence). The trim removed 3 bases at V and 2 bases at J, leaving 17 bases unmatched. The CDR3 sequence is CASSFTFTGGWRLNYGYTF. The CDR3 DNA follows: TGTGCCAGCAGCTTCACGTTTACAGGGGGTTGGCGATTAAACTATGGCTACACCTTC.

V is TRBV20-1 and J is TRBJ1-4; a weak D match, TRBD1 (6 bases). The germline gives CDR1 DFQATT, CDR2 SNEGSKA (reference sequence). This CDR3 is built from 14 residues. V lost 3 bases, J lost 8 bases, and 16 bases lay in between. The CDR3 DNA is TGCAGTGCTAGGATTCAGGGGAACCTCGAAAAACTGTTTTTT. It specifies CSARIQGNLEKLFF.

Notes on this clonotype: This could be a read error, since a much larger clone is one nucleotide away. V gene TRBV20-1 combines with J gene TRBJ2-1; D is unresolved. The V gene's germline CDR1 is DFQATT and CDR2 SNEGSKA (reference sequence). The CDR3 runs to 15 residues. Trimming cost V 2 bases and J 5 bases, with 16 bases left between them. CDR3: CSARSSAEAHNEQFF. CDR3 sequence (DNA): TGCAGTGCTAGATCCAGCGCCGAAGCCCACAATGAGCAGTTCTTC.

The chain couples TRBV7-2 to TRBJ1-1; D is unresolved. CDR3 length: 13 amino acids. Looked up from germline, CDR1 is SGHTA and CDR2 is FQGNSA. Deletions cut 2 bases from V and 1 base from J, with 5 bases between. The CDR3 loop is CASSLIRNTEAFF. The CDR3 DNA reads as TGTGCCAGCAGCTTAATAAGGAACACTGAAGCTTTCTTT.

The V gene is TRBV5-1, the J gene TRBJ2-4, with D perhaps being TRBD1 or TRBD2 (5 bases each). The J call may be faulty, since TRBJ2-7 better matches the DNA end. The CDR3 runs to 16 residues. Germline CDR1 is SGHRS and CDR2 is YFSETQ. The CDR3 protein is CASSFGRRDGRHEQYF. CDR3 sequence (DNA): TGCGCCAGCAGCTTTGGAAGAAGGGACGGCCGCCACGAGCAGTACTTC.

In this sample, this clonotype turned up many times. The genes are TRBV29-1 and TRBJ2-3, with D hard to call. Trimming removed 3 bases from V and 1 base from J, with 5 bases in between. Looked up from germline, CDR1 is SQVTM and CDR2 is ANQGSEA. The CDR3 loop spans 12 amino acids. The CDR3 sequence: CSVDVGTDTQYF. The CDR3 nucleotides read TGCAGCGTTGATGTAGGCACAGATACGCAGTATTTT.

This clonotype was picked up a small number of times. This rearrangement joins TRBV13 to TRBJ2-3, with TRBD2 matching 10 bases. CDR1 is PRHDT, CDR2 FYEKMQ, per germline (reference sequence). Unmatched junction bases numbered 18, after V lost 5 bases and J lost 7 bases. This CDR3 comprises 18 residues. CDR3 in DNA: TGTGCCAGCAGCGAGCCCGGGACTAGCGCCTACCCAGACCATACGCAGTATTTT. Protein product: CASSEPGTSAYPDHTQYF.

The V call is TRBV6-6, the J call TRBJ2-2, with 7 bases identical to TRBD1. The CDR3 covers 15 residues. Germline V gives CDR1 MNHNY, CDR2 SVGAGI (reference sequence). The V gene end was trimmed by 7 bases and the J gene end by 0 bases; junction bases not matched to a gene: 5. The CDR3 nucleotides are TGTGCCAGCATTTGGCAGGGGGCGAACACCGGGGAGCTGTTTTTT. Translation gives CASIWQGANTGELFF.

This clonotype showed up just once. This may arise from a read error, as a much more abundant clone is one base away. The gene calls are TRBV3-1 and TRBJ2-7; no clear D. Germline values: CDR1 LGHDT, CDR2 YNNKEL (reference sequence). This CDR3 region has 16 residues. V lost 3 bases and J lost 2, with 17 bases in between. CDR3 coding DNA: TGTGCCAGCAGCCATGCGACCTCGTACCCAGCCTACGAGCAGTACTTC. Encoded protein: CASSHATSYPAYEQYF.